These T cell receptor beta chains were read from a single sample in a study of blood T cell repertoires in COVID-19. Data came from immunoSEQ multiplex PCR; TCRdb stores just in-frame clones and leaves some out. The sample contains around 250,000 clones, around four fifths of which appear only once. Sequencing was performed on peripheral blood. These receptors originate from a man older than 75 with acute or convalescent COVID-19. CDR3s include the opening cysteine and the closing phenylalanine or tryptophan. D genes are given only for firm matches. Only some rows state a clone size, as once, few, many or a class for expanded clones.

CDR3 DNA: TGTGCCAGCAATGTGTTCATACAGGGATCGACCGGGGAGCTGTTTTTT; CDR3 protein: CASNVFIQGSTGELFF; clone size: NA; V gene: TRBV28; J gene: TRBJ2-2; D gene: NA
CDR3 DNA: TGCGCCAGCAGCTACAGGTCGCTCACAGATACGCAGTATTTT; CDR3 protein: CASSYRSLTDTQYF; clone size: once; V gene: TRBV5-1; J gene: TRBJ2-3; D gene: NA
CDR3 DNA: TGTGCCAGCAGCTTCCGGGGGGGTCGAAGCAATCAGCCCCAGCATTTT; CDR3 protein: CASSFRGGRSNQPQHF; clone size: NA; V gene: TRBV7-2; J gene: TRBJ1-5; D gene: NA
CDR3 DNA: TGTGCCAGCAGTTTATCGGTGGGGGCAGGGACAGGGGTGGGCAATGAGCAGTTCTTC; CDR3 protein: CASSLSVGAGTGVGNEQFF; clone size: NA; V gene: TRBV27; J gene: TRBJ2-1; D gene: TRBD1
CDR3 DNA: TGTGCCAGCACCAGACAGGGGGCCGGTGAAGCTTTCTTT; CDR3 protein: CASTRQGAGEAFF; clone size: once; V gene: TRBV2; J gene: TRBJ1-1; D gene: TRBD1
CDR3 DNA: TGCGCCAGCAGCCTTCTCACCACGGAGGGGCCGGGTGAAAAACTGTTTTTT; CDR3 protein: CASSLLTTEGPGEKLFF; clone size: NA; V gene: TRBV4-1; J gene: TRBJ1-4; D gene: NA
CDR3 DNA: TGTGCCAGTAGTGAGATAGCGGGAGGGTTGAGGAATGAGCAGTTCTTC; CDR3 protein: CASSEIAGGLRNEQFF; clone size: NA; V gene: TRBV19; J gene: TRBJ2-1; D gene: TRBD2
CDR3 DNA: TGTGCCAGTAGTATGCCCAGAGCGGGAGGGAGCTCCTACAATGAGCAGTTCTTC; CDR3 protein: CASSMPRAGGSSYNEQFF; clone size: once; V gene: TRBV19; J gene: TRBJ2-1; D gene: TRBD2
CDR3 DNA: TGCGCCAGCAGCCCCCTGAGGGTGATAAAACACTCCTACGAGCAGTACTTC; CDR3 protein: CASSPLRVIKHSYEQYF; clone size: NA; V gene: TRBV5-1; J gene: TRBJ2-7; D gene: NA
CDR3 DNA: TGTGCCAGCACCCCTGTGGGACTAGCGTACAATGAGCAGTTCTTC; CDR3 protein: CASTPVGLAYNEQFF; clone size: few; V gene: TRBV25-1; J gene: TRBJ2-1; D gene: TRBD2
CDR3 DNA: TGTGCCAGCAGCGGGTCGGGGACTGCCGAGACCCAGTACTTC; CDR3 protein: CASSGSGTAETQYF; clone size: NA; V gene: TRBV11-2; J gene: TRBJ2-5; D gene: NA
CDR3 DNA: TGTGCCAGAAGTCAGGCAGGGGGTTCCCTTGACGAGCAGTACTTC; CDR3 protein: CARSQAGGSLDEQYF; clone size: NA; V gene: TRBV5-3; J gene: TRBJ2-7; D gene: TRBD1
CDR3 DNA: TGTGCCATCCAAACAGGGTTCCAAGAGACCCAGTACTTC; CDR3 protein: CAIQTGFQETQYF; clone size: once; V gene: TRBV28; J gene: TRBJ2-5; D gene: NA
CDR3 DNA: TGTGCCAGCAGCCCGAGGGACAGGGGGGTTTGGACTGAAGCTTTCTTT; CDR3 protein: CASSPRDRGVWTEAFF; clone size: NA; V gene: TRBV11-2; J gene: TRBJ1-1; D gene: TRBD1
CDR3 DNA: TGCGCCAGTTCTAGGTACTCTGGGGCCAACGTCCTGACTTTC; CDR3 protein: CASSRYSGANVLTF; clone size: NA; V gene: TRBV5-1; J gene: TRBJ2-6; D gene: NA
CDR3 DNA: TGCGCCAGCAGCTTGCAAAGTACGGGAGGGCCCCCCTACAATGAGCAGTTCTTC; CDR3 protein: CASSLQSTGGPPYNEQFF; clone size: NA; V gene: TRBV5-1; J gene: TRBJ2-1; D gene: TRBD2
CDR3 DNA: TGTGCCAGCAGTTTCCGGGGGGGAATAAACTATGGCTACACCTTC; CDR3 protein: CASSFRGGINYGYTF; clone size: NA; V gene: TRBV28; J gene: TRBJ1-2; D gene: NA
CDR3 DNA: TGTGCCAGCAGCCAAATGCAGGGCAGCTCCTATAATTCACCCCTCCACTTT; CDR3 protein: CASSQMQGSSYNSPLHF; clone size: NA; V gene: TRBV3-1/TRBV3-2; J gene: TRBJ1-6; D gene: NA
CDR3 DNA: TGTGCCAGCAGTTCCGGACAGGGACCCTACGAGCAGTACTTC; CDR3 protein: CASSSGQGPYEQYF; clone size: NA; V gene: TRBV27; J gene: TRBJ2-7; D gene: TRBD1